These T cell receptor beta chains were read from a single sample in a study of T cells in localized non-small cell lung cancer. Repertoires were generated with immunoSEQ multiplex PCR, while TCRdb's copy carries only in-frame clones and drops some. This table has tens of thousands of clones, more than 70% appearing once. The starting material was peripheral blood, obtained before any cancer treatment. The receptors here all came from a woman aged 35 to 69 with stage I squamous cell lung carcinoma. Each CDR3 is given with its conserved first and last residue. The order of the fields is V gene, D gene, J gene, clone size, CDR3 DNA, CDR3 protein. D genes are given only for firm matches. Clone size is stated in some rows and not others, as once, few, many or a class when expanded.

TRBV2	-	TRBJ1-1	-	TGTGCCAGCAGCCGACAGGCAGGGACGTTGCGTGACACTGAAGCTTTCTTT	CASSRQAGTLRDTEAFF
TRBV27	TRBD1	TRBJ1-5	-	TGTGCCAGCAGTTTCCGGGACAGGAATGCGCCCCAGCATTTT	CASSFRDRNAPQHF
TRBV7-2	-	TRBJ1-1	-	TGTGCCAGCAGCTTAGATGGGTCAGTCAACACTGAAGCTTTCTTT	CASSLDGSVNTEAFF
TRBV27	TRBD1	TRBJ2-7	once	TGTGCCAGCAGTTTACGCGGACAGGGGGCGACCTACGAGCAGTACTTC	CASSLRGQGATYEQYF
TRBV6-1	-	TRBJ1-5	-	TGTGCCAGCAGTGAATGGGATTACAGGATTAGCAATCAGCCCCAGCATTTT	CASSEWDYRISNQPQHF
TRBV19	TRBD1	TRBJ2-2	-	TGTGCCAGTACCCGACAGGGTCCTGGCACCGGGGAGCTGTTTTTT	CASTRQGPGTGELFF
TRBV7-2	-	TRBJ2-7	few	TGTGCCAGCAGCTTAGTTAGGGGGACGGAGCAGTACTTC	CASSLVRGTEQYF
TRBV19	-	TRBJ1-5	-	TGTGCCAGTACCTCTACAGGGAATCAGCCCCAGCATTTT	CASTSTGNQPQHF
TRBV11-2	-	TRBJ2-1	-	TGTGCCAGCAGCTTGGCCGGGCTAGGCACTTACAATGAGCAGTTCTTC	CASSLAGLGTYNEQFF
TRBV6-5	-	TRBJ1-4	-	TGTGCCAGCAGTTACCTCGGTCAGGGGCCTGAAAAACTGTTTTTT	CASSYLGQGPEKLFF
TRBV10-3	TRBD1	TRBJ1-1	-	TGTGCCATCAGACCCGGGACAGGGGTCAGAAGCTCGAACACTGAAGCTTTCTTT	CAIRPGTGVRSSNTEAFF
TRBV18	-	TRBJ1-3	-	TGTGCCAGCTCACATGAACCGCTCCTTGGCAACACCATATATTTT	CASSHEPLLGNTIYF
TRBV10-3	-	TRBJ1-5	-	TGTGCCATAAGACAGGGCAATCAGCCCCAGCATTTT	CAIRQGNQPQHF
TRBV6-5	TRBD1	TRBJ2-7	once	TGTGCCAGCAGCCGCGGACAGGGCCCCGAGCAGTACTTC	CASSRGQGPEQYF
TRBV5-1	-	TRBJ2-2	once	TGCGCCAGCAGCGGGGGCTGGGACACCGGGGAGCTGTTTTTT	CASSGGWDTGELFF
TRBV7-8	-	TRBJ1-2	-	TGTGCCAGCAGCTTAATGGCTAACTATGGCTACACCTTC	CASSLMANYGYTF
TRBV14	-	TRBJ2-5	-	TGTGCCAGCAGCCAAGACTATGAGACCCAGTACTTC	CASSQDYETQYF
TRBV9	-	TRBJ1-3	-	TGTGCCAGCAGCGTATCGCCCGCCGGAAACACCATATATTTT	CASSVSPAGNTIYF
TRBV18	-	TRBJ2-7	-	TGTGCCAGCTCACAACAGACAGGAGGCTACGAGCAGTACTTC	CASSQQTGGYEQYF
TRBV5-4	TRBD1	TRBJ2-7	-	TGTGCCAGCAGCTTGATTACAGGGGAATACTACGAGCAGTACTTC	CASSLITGEYYEQYF
TRBV27	-	TRBJ1-2	-	TGTGCCAGCGCCGACAGGCACTATGGCTACACCTTC	CASADRHYGYTF
TRBV7-2	-	TRBJ1-3	-	TGTGCCAGCAGCTTACCGGCGATTTCTGGAAACACCATATATTTT	CASSLPAISGNTIYF
TRBV27	-	TRBJ2-5	-	TGTGCCAGCAGCCCCTCCGTGTTTGGAGAGACCCAGTACTTC	CASSPSVFGETQYF
TRBV6-1	-	TRBJ2-1	few	TGTGCCAGCAGTGAGTTGACTGATTACAATGAGCAGTTCTTC	CASSELTDYNEQFF
TRBV5-1	-	TRBJ1-1	-	TGCGCCAGCAGTCTTATTGGAGATCCTGGAGCTGAAGCTTTCTTT	CASSLIGDPGAEAFF
TRBV5-1	-	TRBJ2-7	-	TGCGCCAGCAGCAAGGCCCCTTTGGGGGTCAGTGGGTACGAGCAGTACTTC	CASSKAPLGVSGYEQYF
TRBV19	-	TRBJ1-2	-	TGTGCCAGTAGTATATCGGGGACACCGACCTATGGCTACACCTTC	CASSISGTPTYGYTF
TRBV6-6	-	TRBJ1-2	-	TGTGCCAGCAGTTACTCGAGTAACTATGGCTACACCTTC	CASSYSSNYGYTF
TRBV9	-	TRBJ2-7	-	TGTGCCAGCAGCGTAAAGCCAGTGGAGGGCTCCTACGAGCAGTACTTC	CASSVKPVEGSYEQYF
TRBV27	TRBD1	TRBJ2-1	-	TGTGCCAGCAGTTGGATCGGGACAGAAGCCTACAATGAGCAGTTCTTC	CASSWIGTEAYNEQFF
TRBV27	-	TRBJ2-2	-	TGTGCCAGCCTGGCAGGTGCGAACACCGGGGAGCTGTTTTTT	CASLAGANTGELFF
TRBV5-1	TRBD1	TRBJ1-1	-	TGCGCCAGCAGCACGACAGGGATGGGGAACACTGAAGCTTTCTTT	CASSTTGMGNTEAFF
TRBV27	-	TRBJ2-1	-	TGTGCCAGTAGCGGCTGGCGAGAGAGGGCTACATACAATGAGCAGTTCTTC	CASSGWRERATYNEQFF
TRBV6-6	-	TRBJ1-2	once	TGTGCCAGCAGTGGATCGGGACGGGAGATCCACGGCTACACCTTC	CASSGSGREIHGYTF
TRBV30	-	TRBJ1-2	-	TGTGCCTGGAGTGTCGGAGGGGGAAGTGGCTACACCTTC	CAWSVGGGSGYTF
TRBV2	TRBD1	TRBJ1-5	-	TGTGCCAGCAGTGGGGACAGGGGGTTTAATCAGCCCCAGCATTTT	CASSGDRGFNQPQHF
TRBV27	TRBD1	TRBJ1-2	-	TGTGCCAGCAGACCCGACCCGACAGGGGTGAGTTGGTATGGCTACACCTTC	CASRPDPTGVSWYGYTF
TRBV6-1	-	TRBJ1-2	-	TGTGCCAGCAGCTCCTTCGAGGGGACCTATGGCTACACCTTC	CASSSFEGTYGYTF
TRBV6-5	-	TRBJ1-6	-	TGTGCCAGCAGTTACCCCGAAGATAATTCACCCCTCCACTTT	CASSYPEDNSPLHF
TRBV10-3	-	TRBJ1-5	-	TGTGCCATCGGGGTGGGGCTCGGACAGCCCCAGCATTTT	CAIGVGLGQPQHF
TRBV7-8	-	TRBJ2-3	-	TGTGCCAGCACTTATCGGGACCCTAGGAGCACAGATACGCAGTATTTT	CASTYRDPRSTDTQYF
TRBV7-8	TRBD1	TRBJ1-6	-	TGTGCCAGCAGCCCGGACAGGCGGTCACCCCTCCACTTT	CASSPDRRSPLHF